The 20 T cell receptor beta chains given below trace back to one sample, sequenced in a study of T cell repertoires in cytomegalovirus infection. Which antigens these TCRs recognize remains unknown. TCRdb itself ran the reads through MiXCR, one entry per CDR3 protein. The data contain about 160,000 distinct CDR3 sequences, roughly 21% of them singletons. Here the sequenced sample was CD8+ T cells from cultured PBMCs, taken from culture after CMV antigen stimulation. Receptor source: a human donor in good health (CMV status not recorded). Some clones in this sample may be carry-over from other donors' samples.

The table lists this clonotype with a count of one. The CDR3 DNA sequence: TGTGCCAGCAGCCCACCCCACGGGGACCACACTGAAGCTTTCTTT. Protein product: CASSPPHGDHTEAFF. The J gene is TRBJ1-1, the V gene TRBV9; D might be TRBD1 (5 bases). Germline CDR1 and CDR2: SGDLS and YYNGEE. Trimming cost V 4 bases and J 3 bases, with 16 bases left between them. This CDR3 has 15 amino acids.

This clonotype was counted between two and nine times. The chain's CDR3 is CASSQGTGEAYEQYF. CDR3 coding DNA: TGCGCCAGCAGCCAAGGTACAGGGGAGGCCTACGAGCAGTACTTC. The gene calls are TRBV4-1 and TRBJ2-7; a possible D gene is TRBD1 (7 bases). The germline V gene encodes CDR1 MGHRA and CDR2 YSYEKL. Trimming removed 1 base from V and 2 bases from J, with 12 bases in between. The length of the CDR3 is 15 residues.

V gene TRBV7-2 combines with J gene TRBJ2-1, with a weak D call TRBD2 (5 bases). CDR3 size: 19 residues. V was pared by 1 base and J by 0 bases, with 19 bases between. Germline CDR1 reads SGHTA; CDR2 reads FQGNSA. The CDR3 DNA is TGTGCCAGCAGCTTAGTCCTAGTGGGTATAACTAGCTCCTACAATGAGCAGTTCTTC. As protein: CASSLVLVGITSSYNEQFF.

This clonotype was observed a few times. The CDR3 reads CSDLEVAGGYNEQFF. Written as DNA, the CDR3 is TGCAGCGACCTAGAGGTAGCGGGGGGCTACAATGAGCAGTTCTTC. The rearrangement uses TRBV29-1 and TRBJ2-1; TRBD2 agrees at 10 bases. V shed 7 bases and J 3 bases; nucleotides not matched to a gene: 9. The CDR3 extends over 15 amino acids. CDR1 SQVTM and CDR2 ANQGSEA come from the germline V gene.

The rearrangement links TRBV25-1 to TRBJ1-1, with D perhaps matching TRBD1 (5 bases). The germline V and J ends were trimmed by 1 base and 5 bases, with 8 bases remaining between them. The CDR3 loop spans 13 amino acids. Germline V lookup: CDR1 MGHDK, CDR2 SYGVNS. The CDR3 DNA sequence: TGTGCCAGCAGTGAATGGTCAGGGACTGAAGCTTTCTTT. It specifies CASSEWSGTEAFF.

Remarks on this clonotype: Relative to the germline gene, one junction end is altered; a read error may explain this. This CDR3 is CASSPQLPPGLAGVSPRF. DNA for the CDR3: TGTGCCAGCAGCCCTCAGTTACCCCCGGGACTAGCGGGGGTCTCCCCACGGTTC. The rearrangement joins TRBV28 to TRBJ2-1; 14 bases map to TRBD2. The germline V gene has CDR1 MDHEN and CDR2 SYDVKM. The CDR3 is 18 residues long.

This clonotype showed up just a few times. The CDR3 nucleotides read TGTGCCAGCGGGGGGACAGGGGGAAATTCACCCCTCCACTTT. Translated, it gives CASGGTGGNSPLHF. V is TRBV7-8 and J is TRBJ1-6; 11 nucleotides line up with TRBD1. In germline, CDR1 is SGHVS, CDR2 FQNEAQ. The CDR3 runs to 14 residues. V lost 8 bases to trimming and J lost 7 bases; unmatched junction nucleotides: 4.

The V and J genes are TRBV4-3 and TRBJ2-5; 8 nucleotides match TRBD1. Germline CDR1 is LGHNA and CDR2 is YSLEER. CDR3 length: 17 amino acids. Trimming at V came to 0 bases and at J to 5 bases, leaving 11 bases not matched to a gene. The chain's CDR3 is CASSQDSRGRFWETQYF. CDR3 in DNA: TGCGCCAGCAGCCAAGATAGCAGGGGGCGTTTTTGGGAGACCCAGTACTTC.

This clonotype was counted a few times. J is TRBJ1-5 and V is TRBV6-2 or TRBV6-3; D unclear. Trimming shortened V by 2 bases and J by 0 bases, and 8 bases separated the two germline ends. The germline gives CDR1 MNHEY, CDR2 SVGEGT. The CDR3 contains 15 residues. CDR3: CASSYGLYSNQPQHF. The CDR3 DNA follows: TGTGCCAGCAGTTACGGGCTATATAGCAATCAGCCCCAGCATTTT.

This clonotype was recorded a few times. The chain combines TRBV6-6 with TRBJ1-1; D is possibly TRBD1 (6 bases). V lost 5 bases and J lost 3, with 16 bases in between. The germline V gene encodes CDR1 MNHNY and CDR2 SVGAGI (reference sequence). This CDR3 has 15 amino acids. In DNA form, the CDR3 reads TGTGCCAGCAGTCTCTACGGTAGGGGGGACACTGAAGCTTTCTTT. Translation: CASSLYGRGDTEAFF.

This clonotype turned up a few times. The V gene is TRBV12-3 or TRBV12-4, the J gene TRBJ1-1; D gene unclear. The CDR3 covers 12 residues. V lost 2 bases and J 6 bases, leaving 7 bases between the germline ends. The CDR3 DNA is TGTGCCAGCAGTTTAAAGCGGGCTGAAGCTTTCTTT. This encodes CASSLKRAEAFF.

The CDR3 loop is CASSPRQGEETQYF. The CDR3 nucleotides read TGTGCCAGCAGCCCCCGGCAGGGAGAGGAGACCCAGTACTTC. The V and J genes are TRBV7-8 and TRBJ2-5; TRBD1 or TRBD2 may be the D gene (5 bases each). V lost 5 bases and J 5 bases, leaving 15 bases between the germline ends. The CDR3 extends over 14 amino acids. Germline V gene sequence: CDR1 SGHVS, CDR2 FQNEAQ.

This sequence joins TRBV28 and TRBJ2-7, with a possible D match to TRBD1 (5 bases). Trimming shortened V by 0 bases and J by 5 bases, and 8 bases separated the two germline ends. The V gene's germline CDR1 is MDHEN and CDR2 SYDVKM. The length of the CDR3 is 13 residues. The CDR3 sequence: CASSLWVGDEQYF. The CDR3 bases are TGTGCCAGCAGTTTATGGGTAGGGGACGAGCAGTACTTC.

The V gene is TRBV27, the J gene TRBJ1-5, with TRBD1 matching over 10 bases. Trimming removed 7 bases from V and 7 bases from J; junction bases left unmatched: 7. The germline CDR1 and CDR2 sequences are MNHEY and SMNVEV (reference sequence). This CDR3 is built from 14 residues. DNA for the CDR3: TGTGCCAGCAATTTTGACAGGGGGCACCAGCCCCAGCATTTT. It translates to CASNFDRGHQPQHF.

This sequence joins TRBV7-2 and TRBJ2-1; D remains unclear. Trimming took 7 bases from V and 2 from J, leaving 12 bases between them. This CDR3 is built from 14 residues. Germline loops: CDR1 SGHTA, CDR2 FQGNSA. The CDR3 loop reads CASTRQGPYNEQFF. DNA for the CDR3: TGTGCCAGCACTCGACAAGGTCCCTACAATGAGCAGTTCTTC.

This chain joins TRBV27 and TRBJ1-1, with a weak D call TRBD1 (6 bases). The V gene lost 2 bases and the J gene lost 0 bases, with 16 bases spanning the gap. There are 17 residues in the CDR3. Germline CDR1 is MNHEY and CDR2 is SMNVEV (reference sequence). The CDR3, as DNA: TGTGCCAGCAGTTTAACTCCAGGGGAAATGGTGAACACTGAAGCTTTCTTT. Translated, it gives CASSLTPGEMVNTEAFF.

This clonotype was detected only once. The J gene is TRBJ1-6, the V gene TRBV20-1, with a weak D call TRBD1 (5 bases). CDR3 length equals 18 residues. V gave up 2 bases and J gave up 3 bases, with 20 bases separating them. Germline V gene sequence: CDR1 DFQATT, CDR2 SNEGSKA (reference sequence). Written as DNA, the CDR3 is TGCAGTGCTAGATCCGGGGGGGGTCTTATAAGCTATAATTCACCCCTCCACTTT. Its translation is CSARSGGGLISYNSPLHF.

The chain combines TRBV2 with TRBJ1-4; D call uncertain. Germline CDR1 SNHLY, CDR2 FYNNEI. V was pared by 9 bases and J by 0 bases, with 11 bases between. The CDR3 runs 14 residues. The CDR3 here is CARAVGTTNEKLFF. CDR3 bases: TGTGCCAGAGCGGTGGGGACAACTAATGAAAAACTGTTTTTT.

This chain joins TRBV15 and TRBJ2-7; 11 bases map to TRBD1. The CDR3 length is 17 residues. Trimming removed 5 bases from V and 2 bases from J; junction bases left unmatched: 11. Germline loops: CDR1 LNHNV, CDR2 YYDKDF (reference sequence). The CDR3 DNA is TGTGCCACCAGCGTAGGACAGGGGGCCACCTTTACCTACGAGCAGTACTTC. This encodes CATSVGQGATFTYEQYF.

The CDR3: CASSFRDNDNEQFF. The CDR3 DNA follows: TGCGCCAGCAGCTTCCGGGACAATGACAATGAGCAGTTCTTC. V usage is TRBV5-1 and J usage is TRBJ2-1; a weak D match, TRBD1 (6 bases). The V gene lost 2 bases and the J gene lost 5 bases, with 11 bases spanning the gap. Per the germline V gene, CDR1 is SGHRS and CDR2 is YFSETQ. There are 14 residues in the CDR3.